What follows are 13 T cell receptor beta chains derived from one specimen sequenced in a study of spatial heterogeneity in lung cancer. Time point in this sample: sample taken at primary tumor resection. TCRdb independently ran MiXCR on the 5' RACE reads; one entry per CDR3 protein. The sample lists 30,000 to 45,000 distinct CDR3 sequences, approximately 3.1% occurring once. Sample: normal lung tissue next to the tumor, taken at surgery. These receptors originate from a male donor with early-stage non-small cell lung cancer.

There are a few counts of this clonotype. The chain joins TRBV10-3 to TRBJ2-3; D gene uncertain. Trimming cost V 8 bases and J 0 bases, with 9 bases left between them. CDR1 and CDR2 from the germline V gene are ENHRY and SYGVKD. The CDR3 is made up of 13 amino acids. The CDR3 DNA follows: TGTGCCATCCAGACAACCAGCACAGATACGCAGTATTTT. Translating gives CAIQTTSTDTQYF.

The gene calls are TRBV5-1 and TRBJ1-2; possibly TRBD1 for D (5 bases). This CDR3 contains 14 residues. Looked up from germline, CDR1 is SGHRS and CDR2 is YFSETQ. The germline V and J ends were trimmed by 0 bases and 8 bases, with 14 bases remaining between them. CDR3: CASSLAVGVVGYTF. As DNA, the CDR3 is TGCGCCAGCAGCTTGGCCGTAGGGGTAGTGGGCTACACCTTC.

The chain couples TRBV4-1 to TRBJ1-1; possible D gene TRBD1, 6 bases. Trimming cost V 1 base and J 0 bases, with 9 bases left between them. Looked up from germline, CDR1 is MGHRA and CDR2 is YSYEKL. The CDR3 totals 15 residues. CDR3 amino acids: CASSQGRTVNTEAFF. CDR3 in DNA: TGCGCCAGCAGCCAAGGCAGGACAGTGAACACTGAAGCTTTCTTT.

This clonotype has at least ten counts. V gene TRBV9 combines with J gene TRBJ1-2; the D gene is possibly TRBD1 (6 bases). The CDR3 runs 13 residues. The germline V gene encodes CDR1 SGDLS and CDR2 YYNGEE. V dropped 2 bases and J dropped 3 bases, with 8 bases sitting between them. CDR3 protein: CASSVGGDYGYTF. The CDR3 region has the DNA TGTGCCAGCAGCGTGGGGGGCGACTATGGCTACACCTTC. The entire variable domain, with the rest obtained from reference TRBV9 and TRBJ1-2, is as follows: DSGVTQTPKHLITATGQRVTLRCSPRSGDLSVYWYQQSLDQGLQFLIQYYNGEERAKGNILERFSAQQFPDLHSELNLSSLELGDSALYFCASSVGGDYGYTFGSGTRLTVV.

This clonotype was observed many times. CDR3 protein: CASSPDRGAVNSPLHF. The CDR3 DNA follows: TGTGCCAGCTCACCAGACAGGGGCGCGGTAAATTCACCCCTCCACTTT. V is TRBV18 and J is TRBJ1-6, with 8 positions matching TRBD1. The CDR3 is 16 amino acids. The junction had 7 bases not matched to a gene; V was cut back by 2 bases and J by 7 bases. Per the germline V gene, CDR1 is KGHSH and CDR2 is LQKENI.

This clonotype was seen many times. The CDR3 DNA reads TGCGCCAGCAGCTCCGGGACAGGGATGTTTGGGCACACTGAAGCTTTCTTT. Translating it yields CASSSGTGMFGHTEAFF. The rearrangement joins TRBV5-1 to TRBJ1-1; 9 positions match TRBD1. Trimming at V came to 3 bases and at J to 3 bases, leaving 12 bases not matched to a gene. This CDR3 is built from 17 residues. Germline V gene sequence: CDR1 SGHRS, CDR2 YFSETQ. Full variable domain (rest looked up from reference TRBV5-1 and TRBJ1-1): KAGVTQTPRYLIKTRGQQVTLSCSPISGHRSVSWYQQTPGQGLQFLFEYFSETQRNKGNFPGRFSGRQFSNSRSEMNVSTLELGDSALYLCASSSGTGMFGHTEAFFGQGTRLTVV.

There are many counts of this clonotype. The chain carries TRBV3-1 and TRBJ2-7; unclear D gene. The CDR3 consists of 14 residues. From germline, CDR1 is LGHDT and CDR2 YNNKEL (reference sequence). V was trimmed by 5 bases and J by 3 bases, leaving 14 bases between them. This CDR3 is CASSLNTRSYEQYF. DNA of the CDR3: TGTGCCAGCAGCTTAAATACGAGGAGCTACGAGCAGTACTTC.

The sample holds many counts of this clonotype. The V and J genes are TRBV5-6 and TRBJ2-1, with D uncertain. The V gene lost 2 bases and the J gene lost 7 bases, with 10 bases spanning the gap. Germline V gene lookup returns CDR1 SGHDT and CDR2 YYEEEE. The CDR3 extends over 13 amino acids. CDR3 DNA sequence: TGTGCCAGCAGCTTTCAGCTGGAAAATGAGCAGTTCTTC. It specifies CASSFQLENEQFF.

In its sample, this clonotype was seen many times. This chain connects TRBV29-1 to TRBJ1-3; D perhaps matches TRBD1 (5 bases). Germline loops: CDR1 SQVTM, CDR2 ANQGSEA. Trimming cost V 4 bases and J 0 bases, with 10 bases left between them. The CDR3 is made up of 14 amino acids. CDR3 bases: TGCAGCGTTGTTGTTACAGGCTCTGGAAACACCATATATTTT. Encoded protein: CSVVVTGSGNTIYF.

This clonotype occurred many times. This sequence joins TRBV12-3 or TRBV12-4 and TRBJ2-3; D is uncertain. V dropped 3 bases and J dropped 4 bases, with 5 bases sitting between them. The CDR3 has 12 amino acids. The CDR3 nucleotides read TGTGCCAGCAGTTTCAGCGCAGATACGCAGTATTTT. This gives the protein CASSFSADTQYF.

This clonotype was recorded many times. The chain recombines TRBV28 with TRBJ1-6, with D perhaps TRBD1 (5 bases). Germline CDR1 is MDHEN and CDR2 is SYDVKM. The V end was cut by 4 bases, the J end by 5 bases, with 9 bases between. This CDR3 region has 14 residues. This CDR3 is CASSWGDDNSPLHF. The CDR3 nucleotides are TGTGCCAGCAGTTGGGGGGACGATAATTCACCCCTCCACTTT.

Many counts were recorded for this clonotype. The rearrangement uses TRBV5-1 and TRBJ2-7; TRBD2 might be the D (6 bases). V lost 1 base, J lost 4 bases, and 15 bases lay in between. CDR3 length equals 15 residues. Germline V gene data show CDR1 as SGHRS and CDR2 as YFSETQ. The CDR3 region is CASSLKPRGLYEQYF. CDR3 nucleotides: TGCGCCAGCAGCTTGAAGCCGCGGGGTCTGTACGAGCAGTACTTC.

This clonotype was seen many times. The V gene is TRBV5-1, the J gene TRBJ2-5, with TRBD2 matching 9 bases. Germline CDR1 reads SGHRS; CDR2 reads YFSETQ. Trimming removed 0 bases from V and 3 bases from J; junction bases left unmatched: 6. CDR3 length: 16 residues. The CDR3 is CASSLEVAGAKETQYF. The CDR3 DNA reads TGCGCCAGCAGCTTGGAGGTAGCGGGGGCTAAAGAGACCCAGTACTTC.